This entry lists 21 T cell receptor beta chains sequenced from one sample in a study of cytomegalovirus exposure and HLA in healthy donors. With 60 Vbeta and 13 Jbeta primers, the PCR was carried out. Assay used: immunoSEQ multiplex PCR; TCRdb lists only in-frame clones, some missing. The sample includes over 70,000 clones, approximately 63% of them seen just once. Sequences were obtained from PBMCs. The receptors shown here come from a woman aged 45-65 years in good health and CMV-seropositive.

The chain links TRBV19 to TRBJ2-2; tentatively, D is TRBD2 (6 bases). The V gene's germline CDR1 is LNHDA and CDR2 SQIVND (reference sequence). This CDR3 comprises 15 residues. Trimming cost V 2 bases and J 4 bases, with 11 bases left between them. This CDR3 reads CASSILQAGTGELFF. CDR3 nucleotides: TGTGCCAGTAGTATACTGCAAGCGGGCACCGGGGAGCTGTTTTTT.

The chain carries TRBV28 and TRBJ1-5, with D hard to call. The CDR3 has 14 amino acids. The germline gives CDR1 MDHEN, CDR2 SYDVKM. V was clipped by 5 bases and J by 7 bases, with 15 bases between them. CDR3: CASSLGLLGQPQHF. The CDR3 nucleotides read TGTGCCAGCAGTCTAGGACTGTTGGGGCAGCCCCAGCATTTT.

This chain links TRBV5-5 with TRBJ1-1; 11 bases agree with TRBD1. The germline CDR1 and CDR2 sequences are SGHKS and YYEKEE (reference sequence). This CDR3 is built from 14 residues. V shed 4 bases and J 4 bases; nucleotides not matched to a gene: 3. The CDR3 is CASSRTGGGTEAFF. The DNA for the CDR3 is TGTGCCAGCAGCCGGACAGGGGGCGGCACTGAAGCTTTCTTT.

V gene TRBV5-1 combines with J gene TRBJ2-5, with 9 bases lining up with TRBD2. Germline-derived CDR1 and CDR2 are SGHRS and YFSETQ. Losses at the gene ends were 0 bases for V and 2 bases for J; bases not matched to a gene: 5. The CDR3 spans 16 residues. The DNA for the CDR3 is TGCGCCAGCAGCTTGGTATTCGCGGGGGGGCAAGAGACCCAGTACTTC. This codes for CASSLVFAGGQETQYF.

The chain joins TRBV2 to TRBJ1-6, with D possibly matching TRBD1 (6 bases). Germline V CDR1 and CDR2: SNHLY, FYNNEI. V was trimmed by 4 bases and J by 0 bases, leaving 7 bases between them. The CDR3 covers 15 residues. The CDR3 nucleotides are TGTGCCAGCAGTGCACAGGGCTCCTATAATTCACCCCTCCACTTT. Its translation: CASSAQGSYNSPLHF.

This sequence joins TRBV5-5 and TRBJ2-3, with D perhaps matching TRBD1 (6 bases). The CDR3 is 14 residues long. V lost 0 bases and J 5 bases, leaving 10 bases between the germline ends. Germline values: CDR1 SGHKS, CDR2 YYEKEE (reference sequence). The DNA of the CDR3 is TGTGCCAGCAGCTTGGTACAGGGTGGAGATACGCAGTATTTT. Translation gives CASSLVQGGDTQYF.

The V gene is TRBV28, the J gene TRBJ1-4; tentatively, D is TRBD1 (5 bases). Germline V lookup: CDR1 MDHEN, CDR2 SYDVKM. Trimming left V 5 bases short and J 6 bases short, with 16 bases between. The length of the CDR3 is 15 residues. The CDR3 sequence is CASSSYQVGHEKLFF. The CDR3 DNA follows: TGTGCCAGCAGTAGCTACCAGGTGGGGCATGAAAAACTGTTTTTT. Filled out from reference TRBV28 and TRBJ1-4, the complete variable domain reads DVKVTQSSRYLVKRTGEKVFLECVQDMDHENMFWYRQDPGLGLRLIYFSYDVKMKEKGDIPEGYSVSREKKERFSLILESASTNQTSMYLCASSSYQVGHEKLFFGSGTQLSVL.

The CDR3 nucleotides read TGTGCCAGCAGTGAGGTGTCTAGCGGGGCGACAGATACGCAGTATTTT. It specifies CASSEVSSGATDTQYF. The rearrangement joins TRBV6-1 to TRBJ2-3; 9 nucleotides align to TRBD2. The length of the CDR3 is 16 residues. With 3 bases clipped from V and 3 bases from J, the junction kept 7 bases outside the gene matches. Germline V lookup: CDR1 MNHNS, CDR2 SASEGT.

This clone was counted a single time. The genes are TRBV6-5 and TRBJ2-7, with TRBD1 as a possible D gene (6 bases). Germline V CDR1 and CDR2: MNHEY, SVGAGI. Trimming stripped 2 bases from V and 2 bases from J, with 13 bases between. The CDR3 has 15 residues. CDR3 sequence reads: CASSYTNRDPYEQYF. CDR3 bases: TGTGCCAGCAGTTACACCAACAGGGACCCCTACGAGCAGTACTTC.

Remarks on this clone: Germline is not matched at one junction end, which may reflect a read error. Other DNA sequences in this sample translate to the same CDR3. The genes are TRBV19 and TRBJ2-4, with TRBD2 matching over 15 bases. Per the germline V gene, CDR1 is LNHDA and CDR2 is SQIVND (reference sequence). CDR3 length: 20 residues. The CDR3 DNA reads as TGCGCCAGTAGTCTTTGGACTAGCGGGAGGGCCGGGGGAGCCAAAAACATTCAGTACTTC. Its protein is CASSLWTSGRAGGAKNIQYF.

This clone appeared a single time. The V call is TRBV5-5, the J call TRBJ1-1; D remains unclear. The CDR3 length is 13 residues. V was shortened by 3 bases and J by 1 base, with 7 bases between the two germline ends. CDR1 SGHKS and CDR2 YYEKEE come from the germline V gene (reference sequence). The DNA for the CDR3 is TGTGCCAGCAGCTCCCAGGAGAACACTGAAGCTTTCTTT. It is translated as CASSSQENTEAFF.

The J gene is TRBJ2-3, the V gene TRBV10-3; 9 bases match TRBD2. V shed 4 bases, J shed 1 base, and the junction held 6 bases outside the gene matches. The CDR3 covers 16 residues. The germline V gene has CDR1 ENHRY and CDR2 SYGVKD. CDR3 sequence (DNA): TGTGCCATCAGTGGGCGGGGGGGCCTTGGCACAGATACGCAGTATTTT. Its translation: CAISGRGGLGTDTQYF.

This rearrangement joins TRBV27 to TRBJ1-5, with TRBD1 as a possible D gene (5 bases). CDR3 length equals 17 residues. Per the germline V gene, CDR1 is MNHEY and CDR2 is SMNVEV (reference sequence). Trimming pared 0 bases from V and 6 bases from J, leaving 18 bases between. The CDR3 region is CASSLSVSRVASQPQHF. As DNA, the CDR3 is TGTGCCAGCAGTTTATCGGTATCCAGGGTCGCATCTCAGCCCCAGCATTTT.

V usage is TRBV6-6 and J usage is TRBJ1-3, with a weak D call TRBD1 (5 bases). The CDR3 is made up of 14 amino acids. Germline CDR1 reads MNHNY; CDR2 reads SVGAGI (reference sequence). With 6 bases removed from V and 7 bases from J, the gap between germline ends came to 16 bases. CDR3 protein: CASSQGPGGNTIYF. The CDR3 nucleotides are TGTGCCAGCAGCCAAGGGCCCGGGGGTAACACCATATATTTT.

This clone was seen a few times. The rearrangement uses TRBV7-3 and TRBJ2-3, with 8 bases lining up with TRBD2. Germline V CDR1 and CDR2: SGHTA, FQGTGA. The CDR3 totals 15 residues. V was clipped by 5 bases and J by 4 bases; unmatched bases: 8. CDR3 protein: CASSPAGGRPDTQYF. In DNA form, the CDR3 reads TGTGCCAGCAGCCCCGCGGGCGGGAGGCCAGATACGCAGTATTTT.

This clone was observed a single time. The chain is built from TRBV10-2 and TRBJ2-1; 7 bases line up with TRBD2. Trimming at V came to 7 bases and at J to 5 bases, leaving 8 bases not matched to a gene. Germline CDR1 is WSHSY and CDR2 is SAAADI. The CDR3 has 14 amino acids. CDR3 region: CASTSSGLHNEQFF. As DNA, the CDR3 is TGCGCCAGCACCTCTAGCGGTCTCCACAATGAGCAGTTCTTC.

The J gene is TRBJ2-3, the V gene TRBV6-4; 11 nucleotides agree with TRBD1. Germline CDR1 is MRHNA and CDR2 is SNTAGT. The CDR3 is made up of 16 amino acids. Trimming at V came to 3 bases and at J to 3 bases, leaving 5 bases not matched to a gene. CDR3 in DNA: TGTGCCAGCAGTGAGTCAGGGACAGGGGGAACAGATACGCAGTATTTT. It translates to CASSESGTGGTDTQYF.

The chain combines TRBV5-1 with TRBJ1-2; D is ambiguous. Germline V CDR1 and CDR2: SGHRS, YFSETQ. V gave up 1 base and J gave up 1 base, with 8 bases separating them. The CDR3 loop spans 14 amino acids. For the CDR3, the DNA is TGCGCCAGCAGCTTGACAGCGGATAACTATGGCTACACCTTC. This gives the protein CASSLTADNYGYTF.

The V and J genes are TRBV19 and TRBJ1-1; 8 bases are shared with TRBD1. Germline trimming cut 6 bases from V and 4 bases from J; bases unmatched to any gene: 10. Per germline, CDR1 LNHDA and CDR2 SQIVND (reference sequence). The CDR3 runs 15 residues. Here the CDR3 DNA reads TGTGCCAGTAGGAGGACAGGGCAACTACGCACTGAAGCTTTCTTT. It codes for CASRRTGQLRTEAFF.

The V gene is TRBV29-1, the J gene TRBJ2-7; tentatively, D is TRBD2 (5 bases). Germline V lookup: CDR1 SQVTM, CDR2 ANQGSEA. The CDR3 length is 12 residues. V was clipped by 2 bases and J by 1 base, with 6 bases between them. The CDR3 spells CSVEPGSYEQYF. The CDR3 DNA sequence: TGCAGCGTTGAACCGGGATCCTACGAGCAGTACTTC.

This chain joins TRBV4-3 and TRBJ1-3; D not resolved. This CDR3 spans 14 amino acids. Germline lookup yields CDR1 LGHNA and CDR2 YSLEER. Trimming shortened V by 1 base and J by 7 bases, and 11 bases separated the two germline ends. CDR3 amino acids: CASSQGEGSNTIYF. CDR3 DNA: TGCGCCAGCAGCCAAGGAGAAGGGAGTAACACCATATATTTT.